This T cell receptor beta chain was recovered during a study of T-cell reconstitution after alpha-beta-depleted transplantation in children. CDR1 and CDR2 (germline): SGHRS, YFSETQ. V shed 0 bases and J shed 0 bases, with 8 bases lying between them. The length of the CDR3 is 15 residues. The TCRbeta library incorporated unique molecular identifiers. TCRdb reanalysed the PCR reads using MiXCR and keeps one entry per CDR3 protein. The table has about 20,000 distinct CDR3 sequences, over 10% seen once. This specimen consisted of PBMCs, mostly from graft donor cells, obtained 60 days after TCRalphabeta/CD19-depleted stem cell transplant. This TCR was recovered from a female patient between 2 and 15 years old who had a stem cell transplant for congenital amegakaryocytic thrombocytopenia, so the T cells may come from the graft donor. This sequence joins TRBV5-1 and TRBJ2-3; no clear D. The CDR3 spells CASSLEQASTDTQYF. The CDR3 region has the DNA TGCGCCAGCAGCTTGGAGCAGGCTAGCACAGATACGCAGTATTTT.